This T cell receptor (beta chain) was recovered during a study of T cell responses to AZD1222 COVID-19 vaccine. Study-wide results and limits: CD4 TCRs associated with vaccination spanned spike, dominating at 160-218 and 743-854. Among spike-specific TCRs, nearly half reportedly target unmutated variant regions.

This clone was recorded once. Its specificity is not known. Measured with immunoSEQ multiplex PCR; TCRdb has only the in-frame clones, and not every one. The sample gives roughly 260,000 clones, approximately 95% of which show up once; roughly 0.6% is in the top ten. The TCR was taken from an adult in good health. The source was peripheral blood, collected on day 0 of AZD1222 vaccination.

The CDR3 DNA reads as TGCGCCAGCAGCTCGCGGACAGCCGGGCCCTACGAGCAGTACTTC. Translated: CASSSRTAGPYEQYF. The chain joins TRBV5-1 to TRBJ2-7, with D tentatively TRBD1 (6 bases). CDR1 SGHRS and CDR2 YFSETQ come from the germline V gene. CDR3 length: 15 residues. The V end lost 3 bases, the J end lost 2 bases, and 15 bases lay between the germline ends.